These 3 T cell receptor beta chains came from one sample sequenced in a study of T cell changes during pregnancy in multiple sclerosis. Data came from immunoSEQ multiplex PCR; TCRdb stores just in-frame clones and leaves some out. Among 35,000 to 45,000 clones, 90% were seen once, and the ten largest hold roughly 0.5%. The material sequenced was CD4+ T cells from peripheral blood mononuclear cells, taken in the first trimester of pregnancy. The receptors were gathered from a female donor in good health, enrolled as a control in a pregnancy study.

CDR3 nucleotide sequence: TGTGCCAGCAGCACCGCGGGGGGGCAGACCGGGGAGCTGTTTTTT. It yields the protein CASSTAGGQTGELFF. J is TRBJ2-2 and V is TRBV7-9; 9 bases match TRBD2. The germline V gene encodes CDR1 SEHNR and CDR2 FQNEAQ (reference sequence). This CDR3 is 15 amino acids long. V gave up 5 bases and J gave up 5 bases; unmatched junction bases: 6.

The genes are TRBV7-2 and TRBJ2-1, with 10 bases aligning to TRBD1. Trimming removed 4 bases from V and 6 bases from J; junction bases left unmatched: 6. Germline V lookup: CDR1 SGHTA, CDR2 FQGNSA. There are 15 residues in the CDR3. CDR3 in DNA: TGTGCCAGCAGCTCGCCGGGACAGGGGTTCAATGAGCAGTTCTTC. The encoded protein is CASSSPGQGFNEQFF.

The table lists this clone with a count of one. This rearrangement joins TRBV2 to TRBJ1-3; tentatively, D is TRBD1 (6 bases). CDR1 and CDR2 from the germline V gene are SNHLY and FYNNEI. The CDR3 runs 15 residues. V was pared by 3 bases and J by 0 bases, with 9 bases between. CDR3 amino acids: CASSETGFSGNTIYF. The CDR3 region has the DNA TGTGCCAGCAGTGAGACAGGATTCTCTGGAAACACCATATATTTT.